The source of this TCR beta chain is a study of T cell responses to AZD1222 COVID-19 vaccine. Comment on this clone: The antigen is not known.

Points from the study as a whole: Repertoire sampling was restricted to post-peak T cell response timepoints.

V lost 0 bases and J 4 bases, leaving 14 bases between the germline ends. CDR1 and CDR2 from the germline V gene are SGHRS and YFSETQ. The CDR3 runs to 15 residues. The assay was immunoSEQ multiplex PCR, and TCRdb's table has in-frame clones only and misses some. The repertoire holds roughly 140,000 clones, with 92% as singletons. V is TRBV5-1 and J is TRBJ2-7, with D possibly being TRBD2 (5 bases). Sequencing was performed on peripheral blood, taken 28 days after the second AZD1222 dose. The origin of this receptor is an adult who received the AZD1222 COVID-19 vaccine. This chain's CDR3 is CASSLDGMFRYEQYF. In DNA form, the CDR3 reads TGCGCCAGCAGCTTGGACGGGATGTTCCGGTACGAGCAGTACTTC.